This entry describes one T cell receptor (beta chain). Amplification used 60 Vbeta primers and 13 Jbeta primers. The protocol was immunoSEQ multiplex PCR, while the TCRdb copy is restricted to in-frame clones and leaves out a portion. The table has about 150,000 clones, about 61% seen once. The entry originates in a study of cytomegalovirus exposure and HLA in healthy donors. The V end lost 0 bases, the J end lost 3 bases, and 17 bases lay between the germline ends. The germline gives CDR1 LNHNV, CDR2 YYDKDF (reference sequence). This CDR3 is built from 17 residues. Though probably carrying unrecorded immune exposures, donors were nominally healthy at sampling.

This clonotype was obtained from a woman in her thirties or forties in good health and CMV-seronegative. This chain uses TRBV15 with TRBJ2-5, with TRBD1 as a possible D gene (5 bases). The sample was PBMCs. CDR3 protein: CATSRDRQGAPKETQYF. As DNA, the CDR3 is TGTGCCACCAGCAGAGATCGTCAAGGGGCGCCCAAAGAGACCCAGTACTTC.